These 32 T cell receptor beta chains originate from one sample sequenced in a study of cytomegalovirus exposure and HLA in healthy donors (dated by TCRdb to 2015 to 2018). Library preparation was by the immunoSEQ multiplex PCR assay. Drawn from immuneACCESS, this table holds only the in-frame rearrangements with V and J called that TCRdb kept. Clones are partly lost; checked studies trace under half to an unresolved V gene and leave the rest unexplained. This sample gives 100,000 or so clones in total; roughly 94% of them show up just once. The top ten clonotypes cover 0.89% of the sample. Sequenced input: PBMCs. These receptors were taken from a woman aged 18-29 years in good health and CMV-seronegative.

The gene calls are TRBV7-2 and TRBJ2-1, with 10 bases lining up with TRBD2. The CDR3 consists of 15 residues. The germline V gene has CDR1 SGHTA and CDR2 FQGNSA. V lost 3 bases to trimming and J lost 8 bases; unmatched junction nucleotides: 7. CDR3 sequence reads: CASSLLAGVSDEQFF. Written as DNA, the CDR3 is TGTGCCAGCAGCTTGCTAGCGGGGGTTAGCGATGAGCAGTTCTTC. The whole variable domain, remainder taken from reference TRBV7-2 and TRBJ2-1, is GAGVSQSPSNKVTEKGKDVELRCDPISGHTALYWYRQSLGQGLEFLIYFQGNSAPDKSGLPSDRFSAERTGGSVSTLTIQRTQQEDSAVYLCASSLLAGVSDEQFFGPGTRLTVL.

The CDR3 DNA reads as TGCGCCAGCAAGGAACAGCAATTTTACAATGAGCAGTTCTTC. Translating gives CASKEQQFYNEQFF. The chain carries TRBV4-1 and TRBJ2-1; D remains ambiguous. The CDR3 extends over 14 amino acids. The V and J ends lost 7 bases and 4 bases respectively, with 14 bases between them. CDR1 and CDR2 from the germline V gene are MGHRA and YSYEKL.

The chain couples TRBV15 to TRBJ1-2; perhaps TRBD1 as D (5 bases). The germline V gene encodes CDR1 LNHNV and CDR2 YYDKDF (reference sequence). CDR3 size: 12 residues. Trimming stripped 5 bases from V and 5 bases from J, with 9 bases between. CDR3 bases: TGTGCCACCAGCGAGGACAAGTATGGCTACACCTTC. It encodes CATSEDKYGYTF.

The rearrangement joins TRBV6-1 to TRBJ2-7; 7 nucleotides agree with TRBD1. Germline V gene data show CDR1 as MNHNS and CDR2 as SASEGT. The CDR3 spans 13 residues. V was clipped by 6 bases and J by 3 bases; unmatched bases: 5. CDR3 sequence: CASSAGTDYEQYF. As DNA, the CDR3 is TGTGCCAGCAGCGCCGGGACAGACTACGAGCAGTACTTC.

The CDR3 DNA reads TGTGCCAGCAGCGTAGGGCTAGCATATACCAATGAGCAGTTCTTC. Protein product: CASSVGLAYTNEQFF. This chain connects TRBV9 to TRBJ2-1; the D gene is possibly TRBD2 (5 bases). Trimming left V 0 bases short and J 6 bases short, with 13 bases between. The germline CDR1 and CDR2 sequences are SGDLS and YYNGEE. This CDR3 is 15 amino acids long.

The rearrangement links TRBV29-1 to TRBJ1-3, with 7 bases aligning to TRBD1. This CDR3 has 15 residues. With 7 bases clipped from V and 4 bases from J, the junction kept 13 bases outside the gene matches. The germline V gene encodes CDR1 SQVTM and CDR2 ANQGSEA. This chain's CDR3 is CSARTGLSRGNTIYF. The CDR3 DNA is TGCAGCGCCCGGACAGGCCTGTCTCGGGGAAACACCATATATTTT.

The chain is built from TRBV10-3 and TRBJ1-2; perhaps TRBD1 as D (5 bases). This CDR3 comprises 13 residues. Deletions cut 3 bases from V and 2 bases from J, with 7 bases between. Germline assignment: CDR1 ENHRY and CDR2 SYGVKD. CDR3 in amino acids: CAISEQANYGYTF. Here the CDR3 DNA reads TGTGCCATCAGTGAACAGGCGAACTATGGCTACACCTTC.

The sample holds one count of this clone. The V gene is TRBV9, the J gene TRBJ2-7; possible D gene TRBD1, 5 bases. The V end lost 1 base, the J end lost 2 bases, and 13 bases lay between the germline ends. Germline CDR1 reads SGDLS; CDR2 reads YYNGEE. The CDR3 consists of 15 residues. For the CDR3, the DNA is TGTGCCAGCAGCGTACTAGGGGTTGGAGCCTACGAGCAGTACTTC. Protein product: CASSVLGVGAYEQYF.

The gene calls are TRBV13 and TRBJ2-7, with TRBD2 matching 11 bases. V dropped 4 bases and J dropped 2; count of bases not matched to a gene: 13. This CDR3 has 18 amino acids. Germline V gene sequence: CDR1 PRHDT, CDR2 FYEKMQ (reference sequence). CDR3: CASSSRSGTSGGTYEQYF. The CDR3 DNA reads as TGTGCCAGCAGCTCCCGGTCCGGGACTAGCGGCGGCACCTACGAGCAGTACTTC.

The chain recombines TRBV7-6 with TRBJ1-1; TRBD1 matches at 9 bases. The V gene's germline CDR1 is SGHVS and CDR2 FNYEAQ. Trimming removed 5 bases from V and 2 bases from J; junction bases left unmatched: 12. The CDR3 totals 17 residues. CDR3 sequence: CASSPWDRAKRNTEAFF. The DNA for the CDR3 is TGTGCCAGCAGCCCCTGGGACAGGGCTAAAAGAAACACTGAAGCTTTCTTT. Full variable domain (missing parts from reference TRBV7-6 and TRBJ1-1): GAGVSQSPRYKVTKRGQDVALRCDPISGHVSLYWYRQALGQGPEFLTYFNYEAQQDKSGLPNDRFSAERPEGSISTLTIQRTEQRDSAMYRCASSPWDRAKRNTEAFFGQGTRLTVV.

This chain links TRBV6-5 with TRBJ1-1; 7 nucleotides match TRBD1. This CDR3 region has 13 residues. Germline loops: CDR1 MNHEY, CDR2 SVGAGI. With V trimmed by 5 bases and J by 4 bases, 4 bases remained unmatched. CDR3: CASSLTGATEAFF. For the CDR3, the DNA is TGTGCCAGCAGTCTCACAGGGGCCACTGAAGCTTTCTTT.

The genes are TRBV7-2 and TRBJ2-7, with 11 positions matching TRBD2. Germline V gene lookup returns CDR1 SGHTA and CDR2 FQGNSA. V lost 5 bases, J lost 6 bases, and 6 bases stayed unmatched. The CDR3 spans 14 residues. CDR3 sequence (DNA): TGTGCCAGCAGCCCGAGACTAGCGGGAAGCGAGCAGTACTTC. This encodes CASSPRLAGSEQYF.

V is TRBV5-1 and J is TRBJ2-5; weak D call: TRBD1 (5 bases). This CDR3 is 13 amino acids long. Trimming pared 8 bases from V and 3 bases from J, leaving 14 bases between. CDR1 is SGHRS, CDR2 YFSETQ, per germline. For the CDR3, the DNA is TGCGCCAGTATAGGGGATGGGGAAGAGACCCAGTACTTC. Translation gives CASIGDGEETQYF.

The V call is TRBV29-1, the J call TRBJ2-1; weak D call: TRBD2 (5 bases). V gave up 0 bases and J gave up 6 bases, with 15 bases separating them. The CDR3 has 15 amino acids. From germline, CDR1 is SQVTM and CDR2 ANQGSEA. The CDR3 DNA reads as TGCAGCGTTGAAGATGGGCAGTCTGGAGGCAATGAGCAGTTCTTC. This codes for CSVEDGQSGGNEQFF.

The chain employs TRBV7-9 and TRBJ1-5; a weak D match, TRBD1 (6 bases). The CDR3 sequence is 15 residues long. Germline V CDR1 and CDR2: SEHNR, FQNEAQ (reference sequence). Trimming stripped 5 bases from V and 0 bases from J, with 11 bases between. The DNA for the CDR3 is TGTGCCAGCAGCCAGGGGACATTTAGCAATCAGCCCCAGCATTTT. This codes for CASSQGTFSNQPQHF.

Worth noting for this clone: This sample also contains other DNA sequences that code for the same CDR3. The chain joins TRBV9 to TRBJ2-7, with a tentative D call TRBD2 (6 bases). In germline, CDR1 is SGDLS, CDR2 YYNGEE. The CDR3 covers 14 residues. Trimming took 0 bases from V and 2 from J, leaving 9 bases between them. The DNA for the CDR3 is TGTGCCAGCAGCGTAGGTGGAGGGGCCTACGAGCAGTACTTC. Translating gives CASSVGGGAYEQYF.

This clone was picked up one time. The V call is TRBV13, the J call TRBJ1-6; 7 positions agree with TRBD1. The junction had 6 bases not matched to a gene; V was cut back by 6 bases and J by 7 bases. Germline V gives CDR1 PRHDT, CDR2 FYEKMQ (reference sequence). This CDR3 is 14 amino acids long. The CDR3 spells CASSPDRSNSPLHF. The CDR3 nucleotides read TGTGCCAGCAGTCCGGACAGGTCCAATTCACCCCTCCACTTT.

The chain joins TRBV9 to TRBJ2-5, with a weak D call TRBD2 (6 bases). Germline loops: CDR1 SGDLS, CDR2 YYNGEE. Trimming left V 3 bases short and J 5 bases short, with 20 bases between. The CDR3 extends over 16 amino acids. CDR3 sequence (DNA): TGTGCCAGCAGCGCCGCGGATAGACTAGATGGGGAGACCCAGTACTTC. The encoded protein is CASSAADRLDGETQYF.

V usage is TRBV14 and J usage is TRBJ1-2, with D perhaps TRBD1 (5 bases). CDR3 length equals 14 residues. CDR1 and CDR2 from the germline V gene are SGHDN and FVKESK. Trimming cost V 0 bases and J 8 bases, with 13 bases left between them. This CDR3 is CASSQDAGPGGYTF. The CDR3 coding sequence is TGTGCCAGCAGCCAAGATGCGGGGCCGGGAGGCTACACCTTC.

This sequence joins TRBV30 and TRBJ1-2; D is uncertain. V lost 3 bases and J 1 base, leaving 6 bases between the germline ends. CDR1 GTSNPN and CDR2 SVGIG come from the germline V gene (reference sequence). The length of the CDR3 is 12 residues. In nucleotides, the CDR3 is TGTGCCTGGAGCGTCAGTAACTATGGCTACACCTTC. The encoded protein is CAWSVSNYGYTF.

This clone appeared once. This chain links TRBV5-5 with TRBJ1-2; 9 bases are a match to TRBD1. The germline V gene has CDR1 SGHKS and CDR2 YYEKEE (reference sequence). The junction had 9 bases not matched to a gene; V was cut back by 5 bases and J by 7 bases. The CDR3 length is 14 residues. Written as DNA, the CDR3 is TGTGCCAGCAGTTATACCGGGACAGGGACTGGCTACACCTTC. It codes for CASSYTGTGTGYTF.

The chain recombines TRBV6-6 with TRBJ2-2, with 7 bases that match TRBD2. The germline CDR1 and CDR2 sequences are MNHNY and SVGAGI (reference sequence). The junction had 0 bases not matched to a gene; V was cut back by 2 bases and J by 6 bases. The CDR3 length is 13 residues. This chain's CDR3 is CASSYGGAGELFF. The CDR3 DNA follows: TGTGCCAGCAGTTACGGGGGGGCCGGGGAGCTGTTTTTT.

V gene TRBV11-2 combines with J gene TRBJ2-1; D possibly corresponds to TRBD2 (5 bases). Looked up from germline, CDR1 is SGHAT and CDR2 is FQNNGV. The CDR3 has 15 amino acids. V lost 6 bases to trimming and J lost 6 bases, with 18 bases between them. In nucleotides, the CDR3 is TGTGCCAGCAGTAATCTAGCCAAGGGCCCCAATGAGCAGTTCTTC. Translated: CASSNLAKGPNEQFF.

This chain links TRBV19 with TRBJ2-7; 10 nucleotides agree with TRBD1. This CDR3 is 14 amino acids long. The germline V gene has CDR1 LNHDA and CDR2 SQIVND (reference sequence). V shed 5 bases, J shed 5 bases, and the junction held 6 bases outside the gene matches. CDR3: CASSAGTGDDEQYF. The CDR3, as DNA: TGTGCCAGTAGTGCTGGGACAGGGGACGACGAGCAGTACTTC.

The chain uses TRBV4-1 and TRBJ2-5; TRBD2 agrees at 13 bases. Germline assignment: CDR1 MGHRA and CDR2 YSYEKL. The CDR3 sequence is 16 residues long. V shed 4 bases, J shed 9 bases, and the junction held 11 bases outside the gene matches. The CDR3 DNA follows: TGCGCCAGCAGCCCGGACGGACTAGCGGGGGACTATGCCCAGTACTTC. Residues: CASSPDGLAGDYAQYF.

The chain combines TRBV6-1 with TRBJ2-2, with 10 bases aligning to TRBD2. Germline-derived CDR1 and CDR2 are MNHNS and SASEGT. The CDR3 runs to 15 residues. V trimming: 4 bases; J trimming: 3 bases; junction bases outside the gene matches: 2. The CDR3 loop reads CASSVLAGDTGELFF. Here the CDR3 DNA reads TGTGCCAGCAGTGTTCTAGCGGGAGACACCGGGGAGCTGTTTTTT.

The genes are TRBV4-1 and TRBJ2-7; TRBD1 might be the D (6 bases). CDR3 size: 16 residues. The V and J ends lost 5 bases and 5 bases respectively, with 22 bases between them. CDR1 is MGHRA, CDR2 YSYEKL, per germline. CDR3 DNA: TGCGCCAGCAGCTCACCTCAAGGACAGTTTGGACACGAGCAGTACTTC. Amino acids: CASSSPQGQFGHEQYF.

This clone is a singleton in its sample. V and J are TRBV7-9 and TRBJ2-3; D not resolved. Trimming shortened V by 1 base and J by 5 bases, and 7 bases separated the two germline ends. Germline V lookup: CDR1 SEHNR, CDR2 FQNEAQ (reference sequence). This CDR3 comprises 13 residues. DNA of the CDR3: TGTGCCAGCAGCTTAGGACTGGAAGATACGCAGTATTTT. Protein sequence: CASSLGLEDTQYF.

The genes are TRBV9 and TRBJ2-2; 12 positions match TRBD2. V lost 0 bases, J lost 4 bases, and 1 base stayed unmatched. The CDR3 extends over 16 amino acids. Germline CDR1 and CDR2: SGDLS and YYNGEE. The CDR3 region has the DNA TGTGCCAGCAGCGTAGAACTAGCGGGAGGCACCGGGGAGCTGTTTTTT. Protein: CASSVELAGGTGELFF.

V gene TRBV10-3 combines with J gene TRBJ2-7; D is undetermined. Germline CDR1 ENHRY, CDR2 SYGVKD. The CDR3 consists of 13 residues. V gave up 10 bases and J gave up 0 bases, with 13 bases separating them. The CDR3, as DNA: TGTGCCAGCCAAGAGGCGGCCTCCTACGAGCAGTACTTC. Translated: CASQEAASYEQYF.

This chain uses TRBV19 with TRBJ2-3; D may be TRBD1 (5 bases). This CDR3 is 14 amino acids long. The germline V gene encodes CDR1 LNHDA and CDR2 SQIVND (reference sequence). V lost 7 bases and J 0 bases, leaving 11 bases between the germline ends. CDR3 sequence reads: CASTRSGSTDTQYF. The CDR3 DNA reads TGTGCCAGTACCCGGTCAGGGAGCACAGATACGCAGTATTTT.

The J gene is TRBJ2-7, the V gene TRBV4-2, with 9 positions matching TRBD2. The CDR3 consists of 16 residues. Germline V gene lookup returns CDR1 LGHNA and CDR2 YNFKEQ. Trimming cost V 0 bases and J 3 bases; bases outside gene matches: 6. The CDR3 here is CASSQEGLAGYYEQYF. The CDR3 nucleotides are TGTGCCAGCAGCCAAGAGGGGCTAGCGGGGTACTACGAGCAGTACTTC.